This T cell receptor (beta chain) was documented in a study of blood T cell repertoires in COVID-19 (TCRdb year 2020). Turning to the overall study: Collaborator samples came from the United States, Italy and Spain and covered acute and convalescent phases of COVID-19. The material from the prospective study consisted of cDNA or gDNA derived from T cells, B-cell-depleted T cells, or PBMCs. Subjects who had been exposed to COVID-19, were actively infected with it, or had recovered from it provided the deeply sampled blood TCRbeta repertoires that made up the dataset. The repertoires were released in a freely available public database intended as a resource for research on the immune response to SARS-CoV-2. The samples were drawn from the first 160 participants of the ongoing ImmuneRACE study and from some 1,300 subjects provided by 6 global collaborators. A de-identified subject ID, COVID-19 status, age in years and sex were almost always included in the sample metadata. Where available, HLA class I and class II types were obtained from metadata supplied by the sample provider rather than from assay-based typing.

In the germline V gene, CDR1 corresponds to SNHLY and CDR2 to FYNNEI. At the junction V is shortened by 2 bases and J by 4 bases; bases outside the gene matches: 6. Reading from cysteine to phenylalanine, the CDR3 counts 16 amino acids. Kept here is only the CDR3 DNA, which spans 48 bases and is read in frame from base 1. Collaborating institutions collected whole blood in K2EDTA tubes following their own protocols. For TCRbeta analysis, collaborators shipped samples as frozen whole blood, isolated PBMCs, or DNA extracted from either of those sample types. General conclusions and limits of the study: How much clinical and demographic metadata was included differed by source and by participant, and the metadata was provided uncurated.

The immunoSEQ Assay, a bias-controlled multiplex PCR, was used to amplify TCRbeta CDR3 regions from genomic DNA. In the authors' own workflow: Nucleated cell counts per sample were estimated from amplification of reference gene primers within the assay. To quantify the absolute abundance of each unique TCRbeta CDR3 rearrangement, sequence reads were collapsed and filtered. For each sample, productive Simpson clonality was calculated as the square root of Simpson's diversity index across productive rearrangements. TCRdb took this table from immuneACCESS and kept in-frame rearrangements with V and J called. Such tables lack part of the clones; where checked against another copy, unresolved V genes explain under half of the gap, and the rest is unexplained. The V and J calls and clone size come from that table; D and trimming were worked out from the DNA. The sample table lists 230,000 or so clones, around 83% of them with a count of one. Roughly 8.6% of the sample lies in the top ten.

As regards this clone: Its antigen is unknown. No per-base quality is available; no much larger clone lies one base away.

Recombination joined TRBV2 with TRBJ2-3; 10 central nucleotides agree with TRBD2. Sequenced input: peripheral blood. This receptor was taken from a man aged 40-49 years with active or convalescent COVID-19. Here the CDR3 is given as CASSEYLLAGADTQYF. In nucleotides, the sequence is TGTGCCAGCAGTGAATATCTTCTAGCGGGGGCAGATACGCAGTATTTT.